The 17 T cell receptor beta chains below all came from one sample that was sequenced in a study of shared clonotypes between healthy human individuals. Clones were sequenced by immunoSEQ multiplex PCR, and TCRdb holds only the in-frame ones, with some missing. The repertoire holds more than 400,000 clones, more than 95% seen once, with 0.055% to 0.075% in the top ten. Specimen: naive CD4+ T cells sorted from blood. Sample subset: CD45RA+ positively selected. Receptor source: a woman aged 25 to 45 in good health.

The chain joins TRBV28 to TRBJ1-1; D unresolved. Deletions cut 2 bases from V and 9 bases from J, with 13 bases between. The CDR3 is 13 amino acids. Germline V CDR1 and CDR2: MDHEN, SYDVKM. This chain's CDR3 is CASSLTTGMKAFF. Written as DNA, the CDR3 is TGTGCCAGCAGTTTAACAACCGGGATGAAAGCTTTCTTT.

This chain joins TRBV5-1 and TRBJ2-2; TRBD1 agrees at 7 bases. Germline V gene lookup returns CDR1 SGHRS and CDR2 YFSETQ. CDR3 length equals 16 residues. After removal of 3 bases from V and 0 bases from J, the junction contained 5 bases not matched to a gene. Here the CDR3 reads CASSYSGTANTGELFF. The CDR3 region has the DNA TGCGCCAGCAGCTATTCCGGGACAGCGAACACCGGGGAGCTGTTTTTT.

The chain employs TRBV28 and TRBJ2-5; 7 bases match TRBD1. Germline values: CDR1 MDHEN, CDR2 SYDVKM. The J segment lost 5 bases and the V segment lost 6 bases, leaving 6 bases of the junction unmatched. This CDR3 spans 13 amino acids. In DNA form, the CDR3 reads TGTGCCAGCAGGTCCACAGGGGACGAGACCCAGTACTTC. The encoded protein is CASRSTGDETQYF.

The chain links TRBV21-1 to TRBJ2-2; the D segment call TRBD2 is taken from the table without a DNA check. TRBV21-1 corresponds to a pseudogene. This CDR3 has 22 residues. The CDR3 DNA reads TGTGCCAGCAGCAATTATGGGGTCGGATTAGCGGGAGGAAATCCGAACACCGGGGAGCTGTTTTTT. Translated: CASSNYGVGLAGGNPNTGELFF.

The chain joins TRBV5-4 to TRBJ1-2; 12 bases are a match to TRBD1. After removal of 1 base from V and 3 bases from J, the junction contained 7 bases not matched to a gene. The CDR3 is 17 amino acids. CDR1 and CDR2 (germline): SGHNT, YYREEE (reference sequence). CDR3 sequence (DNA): TGTGCCAGCAGCTTGAGTGTGGGACAGGGGGCTTACTATGGCTACACCTTC. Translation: CASSLSVGQGAYYGYTF.

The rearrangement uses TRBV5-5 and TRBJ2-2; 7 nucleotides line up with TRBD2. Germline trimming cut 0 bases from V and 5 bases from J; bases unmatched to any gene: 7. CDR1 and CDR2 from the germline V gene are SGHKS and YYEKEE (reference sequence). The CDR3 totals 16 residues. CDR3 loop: CASSLDGRRLTGELFF. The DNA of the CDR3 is TGTGCCAGCAGCTTGGACGGGAGGCGACTGACCGGGGAGCTGTTTTTT. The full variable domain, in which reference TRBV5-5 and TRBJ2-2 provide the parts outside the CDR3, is DAGVTQSPTHLIKTRGQQVTLRCSPISGHKSVSWYQQVLGQGPQFIFQYYEKEERGRGNFPDRFSARQFPNYSSELNVNALLLGDSALYLCASSLDGRRLTGELFFGEGSRLTVL.

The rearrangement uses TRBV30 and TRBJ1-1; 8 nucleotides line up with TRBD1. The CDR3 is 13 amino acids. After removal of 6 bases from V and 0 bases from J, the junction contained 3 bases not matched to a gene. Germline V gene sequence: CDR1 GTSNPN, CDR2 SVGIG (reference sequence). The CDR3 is CACRTGMNTEAFF. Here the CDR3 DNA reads TGTGCCTGTCGGACAGGGATGAACACTGAAGCTTTCTTT.

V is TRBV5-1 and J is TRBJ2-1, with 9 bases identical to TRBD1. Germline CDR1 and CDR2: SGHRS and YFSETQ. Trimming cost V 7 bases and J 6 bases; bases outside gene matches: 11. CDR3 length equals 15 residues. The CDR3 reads CASSQTGTGFNEQFF. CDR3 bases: TGCGCCAGCTCTCAGACCGGGACAGGGTTCAATGAGCAGTTCTTC.

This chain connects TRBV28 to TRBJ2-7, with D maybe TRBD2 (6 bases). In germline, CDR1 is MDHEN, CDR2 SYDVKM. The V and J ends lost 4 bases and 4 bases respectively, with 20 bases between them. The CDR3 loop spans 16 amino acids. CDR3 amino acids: CASSSSQPGAEYEQYF. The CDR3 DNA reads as TGTGCCAGCAGTTCTTCCCAGCCGGGAGCCGAGTACGAGCAGTACTTC. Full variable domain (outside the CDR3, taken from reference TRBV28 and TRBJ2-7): DVKVTQSSRYLVKRTGEKVFLECVQDMDHENMFWYRQDPGLGLRLIYFSYDVKMKEKGDIPEGYSVSREKKERFSLILESASTNQTSMYLCASSSSQPGAEYEQYFGPGTRLTVT.

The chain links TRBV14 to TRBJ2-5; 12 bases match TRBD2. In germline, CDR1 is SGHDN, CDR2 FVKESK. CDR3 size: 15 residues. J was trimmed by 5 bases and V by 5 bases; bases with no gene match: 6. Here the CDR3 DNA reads TGTGCCAGCAGCTTTGGACTAGCGGGATCTGAGACCCAGTACTTC. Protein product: CASSFGLAGSETQYF. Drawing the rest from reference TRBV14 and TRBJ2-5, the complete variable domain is EAGVTQFPSHSVIEKGQTVTLRCDPISGHDNLYWYRRVMGKEIKFLLHFVKESKQDESGMPNNRFLAERTGGTYSTLKVQPAELEDSGVYFCASSFGLAGSETQYFGPGTRLLVL.

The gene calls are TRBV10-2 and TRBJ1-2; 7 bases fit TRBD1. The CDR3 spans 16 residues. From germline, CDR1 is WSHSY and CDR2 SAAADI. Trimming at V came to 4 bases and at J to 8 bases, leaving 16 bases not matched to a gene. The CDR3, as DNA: TGCGCCAGCAGTGCAATACGGCCAACAGGGGTGGTGGGCTACACCTTC. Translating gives CASSAIRPTGVVGYTF.

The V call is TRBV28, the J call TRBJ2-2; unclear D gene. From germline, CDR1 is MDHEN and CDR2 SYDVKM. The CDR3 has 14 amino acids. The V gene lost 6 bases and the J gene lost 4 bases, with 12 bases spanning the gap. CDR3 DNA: TGTGCCAGCAGGGCAGTAGGGTTCACCGGGGAGCTGTTTTTT. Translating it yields CASRAVGFTGELFF.

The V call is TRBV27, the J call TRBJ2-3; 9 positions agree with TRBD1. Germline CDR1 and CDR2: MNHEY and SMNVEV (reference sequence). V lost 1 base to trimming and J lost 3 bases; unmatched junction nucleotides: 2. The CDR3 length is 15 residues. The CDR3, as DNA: TGTGCCAGCAGTTTATGGGACAGGGCTACAGATACGCAGTATTTT. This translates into CASSLWDRATDTQYF.

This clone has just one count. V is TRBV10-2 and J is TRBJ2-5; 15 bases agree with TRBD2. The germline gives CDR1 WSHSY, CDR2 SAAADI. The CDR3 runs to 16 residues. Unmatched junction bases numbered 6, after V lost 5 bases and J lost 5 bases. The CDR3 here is CASSSGLAGGEETQYF. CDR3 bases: TGCGCCAGCAGTTCGGGACTAGCGGGGGGCGAGGAGACCCAGTACTTC.

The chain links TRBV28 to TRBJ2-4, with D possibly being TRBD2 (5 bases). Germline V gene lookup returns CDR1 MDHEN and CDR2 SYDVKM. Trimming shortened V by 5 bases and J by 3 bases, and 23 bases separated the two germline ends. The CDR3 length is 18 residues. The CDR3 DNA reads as TGTGCCAGCAGTCCATTGGCGGGCGCTAGCTTTGTCAAAAACATTCAGTACTTC. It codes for CASSPLAGASFVKNIQYF.

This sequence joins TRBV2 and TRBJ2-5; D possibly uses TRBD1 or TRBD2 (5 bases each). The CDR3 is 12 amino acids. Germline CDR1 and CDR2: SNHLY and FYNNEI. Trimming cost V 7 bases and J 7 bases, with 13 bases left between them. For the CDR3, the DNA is TGTGCCAGCATCGAGGGGCCGGGGACCCAGTACTTC. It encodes CASIEGPGTQYF.

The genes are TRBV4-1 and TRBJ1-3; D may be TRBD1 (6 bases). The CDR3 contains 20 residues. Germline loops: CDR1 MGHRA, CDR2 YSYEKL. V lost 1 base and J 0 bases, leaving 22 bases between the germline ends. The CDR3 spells CASSQGGLSPLDNSGNTIYF. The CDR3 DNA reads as TGCGCCAGCAGCCAAGGGGGGCTATCACCGCTGGACAACTCTGGAAACACCATATATTTT.